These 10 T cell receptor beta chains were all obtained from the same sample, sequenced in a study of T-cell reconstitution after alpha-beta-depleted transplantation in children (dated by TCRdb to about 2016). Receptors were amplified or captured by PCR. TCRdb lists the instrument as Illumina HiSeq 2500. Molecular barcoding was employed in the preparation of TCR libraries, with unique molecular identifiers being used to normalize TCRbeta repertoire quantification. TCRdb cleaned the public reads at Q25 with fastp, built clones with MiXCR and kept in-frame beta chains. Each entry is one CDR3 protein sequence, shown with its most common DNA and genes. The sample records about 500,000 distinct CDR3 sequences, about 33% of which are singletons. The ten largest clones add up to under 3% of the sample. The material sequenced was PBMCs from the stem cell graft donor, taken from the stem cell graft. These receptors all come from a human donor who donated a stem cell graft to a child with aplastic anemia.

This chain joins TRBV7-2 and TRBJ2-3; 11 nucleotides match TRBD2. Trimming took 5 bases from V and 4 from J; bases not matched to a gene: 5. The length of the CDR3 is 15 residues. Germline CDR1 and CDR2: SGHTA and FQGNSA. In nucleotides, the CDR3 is TGTGCCAGCAGCATACTAGCGGGAGCGGCAGATACGCAGTATTTT. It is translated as CASSILAGAADTQYF.

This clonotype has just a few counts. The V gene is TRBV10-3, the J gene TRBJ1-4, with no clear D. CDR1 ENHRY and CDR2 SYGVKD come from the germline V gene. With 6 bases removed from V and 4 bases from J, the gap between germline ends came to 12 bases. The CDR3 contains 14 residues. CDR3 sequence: CAISMTDFNEKLFF. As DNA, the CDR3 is TGTGCCATCAGCATGACTGACTTTAATGAAAAACTGTTTTTT.

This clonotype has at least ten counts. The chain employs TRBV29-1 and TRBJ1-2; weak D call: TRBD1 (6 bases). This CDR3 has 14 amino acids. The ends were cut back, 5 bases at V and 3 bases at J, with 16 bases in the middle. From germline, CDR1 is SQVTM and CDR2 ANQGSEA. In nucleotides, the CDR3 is TGCAGCGTTAACAGACCACAGGGACACTATGGCTACACCTTC. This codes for CSVNRPQGHYGYTF.

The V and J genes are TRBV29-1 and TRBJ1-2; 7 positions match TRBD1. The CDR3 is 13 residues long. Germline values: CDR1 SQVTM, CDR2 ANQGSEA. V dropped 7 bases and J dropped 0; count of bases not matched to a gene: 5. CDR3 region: CSAGGQANYGYTF. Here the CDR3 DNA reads TGCAGCGCTGGCGGACAGGCTAACTATGGCTACACCTTC.

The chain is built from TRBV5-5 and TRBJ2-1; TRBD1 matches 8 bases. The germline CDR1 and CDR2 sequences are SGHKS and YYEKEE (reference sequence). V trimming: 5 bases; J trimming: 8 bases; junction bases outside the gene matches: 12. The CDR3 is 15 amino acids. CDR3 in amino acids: CASRFQGAFSDEQFF. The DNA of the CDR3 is TGTGCCAGCAGGTTCCAGGGGGCTTTTTCGGATGAGCAGTTCTTC. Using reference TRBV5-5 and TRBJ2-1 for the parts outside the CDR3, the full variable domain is DAGVTQSPTHLIKTRGQQVTLRCSPISGHKSVSWYQQVLGQGPQFIFQYYEKEERGRGNFPDRFSARQFPNYSSELNVNALLLGDSALYLCASRFQGAFSDEQFFGPGTRLTVL.

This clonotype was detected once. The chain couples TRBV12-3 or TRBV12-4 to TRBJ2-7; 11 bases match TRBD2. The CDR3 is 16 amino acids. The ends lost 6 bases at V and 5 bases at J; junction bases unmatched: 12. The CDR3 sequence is CASSPGLAGGAHEQYF. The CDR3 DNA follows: TGTGCCAGCAGCCCCGGGCTAGCGGGAGGAGCCCACGAGCAGTACTTC.

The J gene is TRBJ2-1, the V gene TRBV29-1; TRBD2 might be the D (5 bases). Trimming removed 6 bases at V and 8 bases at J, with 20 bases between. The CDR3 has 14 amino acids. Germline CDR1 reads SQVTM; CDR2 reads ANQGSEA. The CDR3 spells CSVQRAGRLHEQFF. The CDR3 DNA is TGCAGCGTCCAGAGGGCGGGCCGTCTGCATGAGCAGTTCTTC.

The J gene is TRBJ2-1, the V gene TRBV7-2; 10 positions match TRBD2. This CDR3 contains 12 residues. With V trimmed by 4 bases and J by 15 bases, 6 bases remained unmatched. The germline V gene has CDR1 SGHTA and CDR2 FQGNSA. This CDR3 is CASSSSSGSWFF. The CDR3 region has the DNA TGTGCCAGCAGCTCCTCTAGCGGGAGTTGGTTCTTC.

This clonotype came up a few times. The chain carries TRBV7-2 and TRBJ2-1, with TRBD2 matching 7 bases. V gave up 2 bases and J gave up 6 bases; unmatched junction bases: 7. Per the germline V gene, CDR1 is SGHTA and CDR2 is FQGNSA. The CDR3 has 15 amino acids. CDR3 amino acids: CASSLFSGGFNEQFF. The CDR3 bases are TGTGCCAGCAGCTTATTTTCGGGAGGCTTCAATGAGCAGTTCTTC.

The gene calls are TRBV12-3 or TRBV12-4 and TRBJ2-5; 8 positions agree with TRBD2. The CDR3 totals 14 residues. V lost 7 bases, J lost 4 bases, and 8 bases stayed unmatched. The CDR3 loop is CASTREALAETQYF. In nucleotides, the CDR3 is TGTGCCAGCACGCGGGAGGCTTTGGCAGAGACCCAGTACTTC.